This T cell receptor beta chain was sequenced for a study of regulatory T cells in long-lasting Graves disease. Study results and caveats: Persistent Graves' patients had lower TCR diversity than newly diagnosed ones.

This clonotype was detected a few times. As yet, its antigen is unknown. The trim removed 5 bases at V and 0 bases at J, leaving 12 bases unmatched. This CDR3 is 18 amino acids long. Germline-derived CDR1 and CDR2 are LGHDT and YNNKEL (reference sequence). HTBI primers from iRepertoire and Arm-PCR of CDR3 regions yielded the TCR beta libraries. TCRdb processed the multiplex PCR reads anew with MiXCR; each CDR3 protein has one entry. The profile shows hundreds of thousands of distinct CDR3 sequences, over 15% of them singletons. As to time point: newly diagnosed GD, antithyroid drugs for less than 3 months. RNA extracted from PBMCs served as the sequencing template. In Xi'an, China, an endocrinology department was the source of patients.

Sequences were derived from peripheral blood mononuclear cells (PBMCs), sampled at new diagnosis, from a patient treated with antithyroid drugs. The chain recombines TRBV3-1 with TRBJ2-1; 8 bases align to TRBD2. The receptor was derived from a female donor with Graves disease. CDR3 nucleotides: TGTGCCAGCAGCTTAATAGCGGGGCACGGTACCTCCTACAATGAGCAGTTCTTC. Its protein is CASSLIAGHGTSYNEQFF.